This T cell receptor beta chain derives from a study of T cell repertoires in cytomegalovirus infection. In TCRdb, the reads were re-called with MiXCR into one record per CDR3 protein. The sample lists 680,000 or so distinct CDR3 sequences; around 30% were seen once. General study points: Dominating the ex vivo response were HLA-C-restricted CMV-specific TCR beta clonotypes.

Per the germline V gene, CDR1 is SGHTA and CDR2 is FQGTGA. The CDR3 covers 14 residues. V was clipped by 2 bases and J by 3 bases, with 11 bases between them. As regards this clonotype: Its antigen remains unidentified.

This TCR was recovered from a human donor in good health (CMV status not recorded). Some clones in this sample may be carry-over from other donors' samples. The sequences come from cultured PBMCs, collected from culture after CMV antigen stimulation. The chain recombines TRBV7-3 with TRBJ2-7; no clear D gene. The chain's CDR3 is CASSLSANDYEQYF. CDR3 in DNA: TGTGCCAGCAGCTTATCGGCGAATGACTACGAGCAGTACTTC.